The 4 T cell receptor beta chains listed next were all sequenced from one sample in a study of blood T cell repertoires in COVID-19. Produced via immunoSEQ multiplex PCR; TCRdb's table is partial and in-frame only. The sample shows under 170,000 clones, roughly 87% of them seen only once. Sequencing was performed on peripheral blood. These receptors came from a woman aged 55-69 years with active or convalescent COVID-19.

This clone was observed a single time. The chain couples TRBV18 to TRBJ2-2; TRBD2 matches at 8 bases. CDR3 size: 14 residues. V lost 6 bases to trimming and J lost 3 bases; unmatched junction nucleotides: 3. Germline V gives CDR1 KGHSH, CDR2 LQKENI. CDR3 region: CASSGTRDTGELFF. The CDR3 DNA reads TGTGCCAGCTCTGGGACTAGAGACACCGGGGAGCTGTTTTTT.

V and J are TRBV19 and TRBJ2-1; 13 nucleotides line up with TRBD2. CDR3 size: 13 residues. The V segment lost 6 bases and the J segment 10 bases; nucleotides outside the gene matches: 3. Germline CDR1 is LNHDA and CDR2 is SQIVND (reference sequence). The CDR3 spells CASRLAGGREQFF. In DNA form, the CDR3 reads TGTGCCAGTAGACTAGCGGGGGGGAGGGAGCAGTTCTTC.

The CDR3 loop reads CASSQDFGGGLTGELFF. The CDR3 bases are TGCGCCAGCAGCCAAGATTTTGGGGGGGGCTTAACCGGGGAGCTGTTTTTT. The rearrangement links TRBV4-3 to TRBJ2-2, with D tentatively TRBD2 (7 bases). The CDR3 spans 17 residues. In germline, CDR1 is LGHNA, CDR2 YSLEER. The V and J ends lost 0 bases and 5 bases respectively, with 16 bases between them.

The CDR3 region is CASSPGQGAPGELFF. CDR3 nucleotide sequence: TGTGCCAGCTCACCAGGACAGGGAGCCCCCGGGGAGCTGTTTTTT. The chain has TRBV18 and TRBJ2-2; the match to TRBD1 covers 8 bases. Trimming at V came to 2 bases and at J to 6 bases, leaving 5 bases not matched to a gene. CDR1 is KGHSH, CDR2 LQKENI, per germline. This CDR3 contains 15 residues.